The rows below give T cell receptor beta chains drawn from one sample of a study of regulatory T cells in long-lasting Graves disease. TCRdb reanalysed the multiplex PCR reads using MiXCR and keeps one entry per CDR3 protein. The sample lists 680,000 or so distinct CDR3 sequences, approximately 15% seen once, with about 20% in the top ten. These data were also filed under a second study, of T cells in Graves' hyperthyroidism and ophthalmopathy.

Material: peripheral blood mononuclear cells (PBMCs), obtained at new diagnosis, from a patient treated with antithyroid drugs. Receptors were obtained from a woman in her twenties or thirties with Graves disease. The CDR3 runs from the conserved cysteine through the conserved F or W. Fields, in order: J gene, V gene, D gene, clone size, CDR3 protein, CDR3 DNA. D genes are given only for firm matches. Only part of the rows carry a size: once, few, many, or a class if the clone is expanded.

j_gene: TRBJ1-1
v_gene: TRBV28
d_gene: -
abundance: many
CDR3aa: CASRAGRPTEAFF
CDR3nt: TGTGCCAGCAGGGCAGGAAGGCCAACTGAAGCTTTCTTT

j_gene: TRBJ2-7
v_gene: TRBV19
d_gene: -
abundance: -
CDR3aa: CASSIGNEQYF
CDR3nt: TGTGCCAGTAGTATAGGGAACGAGCAGTACTTC

j_gene: TRBJ1-4
v_gene: TRBV10-3
d_gene: TRBD1
abundance: many
CDR3aa: CAISEPGTGGGEKLFF
CDR3nt: TGTGCCATCAGTGAGCCGGGGACAGGGGGCGGCGAAAAACTGTTTTTT

j_gene: TRBJ1-1
v_gene: TRBV5-5
d_gene: -
abundance: many
CDR3aa: CASSQILNTEAFF
CDR3nt: TGTGCCAGCAGCCAAATACTGAACACTGAAGCTTTCTTT

j_gene: TRBJ1-2
v_gene: TRBV5-1
d_gene: -
abundance: few
CDR3aa: CASSFGQPTNYGYTF
CDR3nt: TGCGCCAGCAGCTTCGGACAGCCCACTAACTATGGCTACACCTTC

j_gene: TRBJ1-3
v_gene: TRBV9
d_gene: -
abundance: -
CDR3aa: CASSGVGGGILRNTIYF
CDR3nt: TGTGCCAGCAGCGGAGTAGGTGGAGGGATACTTCGAAACACCATATATTTT

j_gene: TRBJ2-7
v_gene: TRBV2
d_gene: -
abundance: many
CDR3aa: CASRGTYYEQYF
CDR3nt: TGTGCCAGCAGGGGGACGTACTACGAGCAGTACTTC

j_gene: TRBJ2-1
v_gene: TRBV12-3/TRBV12-4
d_gene: -
abundance: few
CDR3aa: CASSKRLGISYNEQFF
CDR3nt: TGTGCCAGCAGCAAACGGTTAGGGATCTCCTACAATGAGCAGTTCTTC

j_gene: TRBJ1-3
v_gene: TRBV10-3
d_gene: -
abundance: few
CDR3aa: CAISQISSGNTIYF
CDR3nt: TGTGCCATCAGCCAGATAAGCTCTGGAAACACCATATATTTT

j_gene: TRBJ2-7
v_gene: TRBV5-1
d_gene: TRBD2
abundance: many
CDR3aa: CASSLASGSLGEQYF
CDR3nt: TGCGCCAGCAGCTTGGCCAGCGGGAGTTTGGGGGAGCAGTACTTC

j_gene: TRBJ2-2
v_gene: TRBV7-3
d_gene: -
abundance: -
CDR3aa: CASSLTSGDTGELFF
CDR3nt: TGTGCCAGCAGCTTAACTAGCGGAGACACCGGGGAGCTGTTTTTT

j_gene: TRBJ2-7
v_gene: TRBV20-1
d_gene: TRBD2
abundance: many
CDR3aa: CSATRSGKSSYEQYF
CDR3nt: TGCAGTGCAACTCGTAGCGGGAAGAGCTCCTACGAGCAGTACTTC

j_gene: TRBJ2-7
v_gene: TRBV7-6
d_gene: TRBD2
abundance: -
CDR3aa: CASSLHRTGGSYEQYF
CDR3nt: TGTGCCAGCAGCCTGCACCGTACGGGGGGCTCCTACGAGCAGTACTTC

j_gene: TRBJ2-7
v_gene: TRBV7-2
d_gene: TRBD1
abundance: many
CDR3aa: CASSHPGQGYEQYF
CDR3nt: TGTGCCAGCAGTCACCCGGGACAGGGTTACGAGCAGTACTTC

j_gene: TRBJ1-2
v_gene: TRBV3-1
d_gene: TRBD1
abundance: many
CDR3aa: CASSQETTGGYGYTF
CDR3nt: TGTGCCAGCAGCCAGGAAACAACAGGGGGGTATGGCTACACCTTC

j_gene: TRBJ1-5
v_gene: TRBV10-3
d_gene: TRBD1
abundance: -
CDR3aa: CAISQGQSNQPQHF
CDR3nt: TGTGCCATCAGTCAGGGACAGAGCAATCAGCCCCAGCATTTT

j_gene: TRBJ2-3
v_gene: TRBV20-1
d_gene: TRBD2
abundance: few
CDR3aa: CSASGRALDTQYF
CDR3nt: TGCAGTGCTAGCGGGAGGGCCCTAGATACGCAGTATTTT

j_gene: TRBJ1-5
v_gene: TRBV6-1
d_gene: -
abundance: few
CDR3aa: CASRPGDQPQHF
CDR3nt: TGTGCCAGCAGGCCAGGGGATCAGCCCCAGCATTTT

j_gene: TRBJ1-6
v_gene: TRBV3-1
d_gene: -
abundance: few
CDR3aa: CASKEYVSNSPLHF
CDR3nt: TGTGCCAGCAAAGAGTATGTTTCTAATTCACCCCTCCACTTT

j_gene: TRBJ2-7
v_gene: TRBV5-1
d_gene: -
abundance: -
CDR3aa: CASSLAKNYERYF
CDR3nt: TGCGCCAGCAGCTTGGCCAAGAATTACGAGCGGTACTTC

j_gene: TRBJ2-2
v_gene: TRBV5-1
d_gene: TRBD2
abundance: -
CDR3aa: CASSISGTNTGELFF
CDR3nt: TGCGCCAGCAGCATTAGCGGGACTAACACCGGGGAGCTGTTTTTT

j_gene: TRBJ1-3
v_gene: TRBV28
d_gene: TRBD1
abundance: few
CDR3aa: CASSPTGYGNTIYF
CDR3nt: TGTGCCAGCAGTCCGACAGGGTACGGAAACACCATATATTTT

j_gene: TRBJ2-2
v_gene: TRBV6-2/TRBV6-3
d_gene: TRBD2
abundance: few
CDR3aa: CASSYLGLAGVVAGELFF
CDR3nt: TGTGCCAGCAGTTACTTGGGACTAGCGGGAGTGGTAGCCGGGGAGCTGTTTTTT

j_gene: TRBJ2-3
v_gene: TRBV11-2
d_gene: -
abundance: many
CDR3aa: CASSQGLWGDTQYF
CDR3nt: TGTGCCAGCAGCCAGGGTCTTTGGGGAGATACGCAGTATTTT

j_gene: TRBJ1-5
v_gene: TRBV14
d_gene: -
abundance: -
CDR3aa: CASSRTGYPEQPQHF
CDR3nt: TGTGCCAGCAGCCGAACAGGGTACCCGGAACAGCCCCAGCATTTT

j_gene: TRBJ2-5
v_gene: TRBV6-1
d_gene: TRBD1
abundance: few
CDR3aa: CASRTGTGRETQYF
CDR3nt: TGTGCCAGCAGGACCGGGACAGGGAGGGAGACCCAGTACTTC

j_gene: TRBJ1-1
v_gene: TRBV30
d_gene: TRBD1
abundance: -
CDR3aa: CAWSPRAGTGGTEAFF
CDR3nt: TGTGCCTGGAGTCCCCGTGCCGGGACAGGGGGTACTGAAGCTTTCTTT

j_gene: TRBJ2-3
v_gene: TRBV10-1
d_gene: -
abundance: few
CDR3aa: CASSPGQGYTDTQYF
CDR3nt: TGCGCCAGCAGCCCCGGGCAGGGGTACACAGATACGCAGTATTTT

j_gene: TRBJ2-1
v_gene: TRBV20-1
d_gene: TRBD2
abundance: few
CDR3aa: CSARDGRGYNEQFF
CDR3nt: TGCAGTGCTAGAGACGGGCGGGGGTACAATGAGCAGTTCTTC

j_gene: TRBJ2-7
v_gene: TRBV5-1
d_gene: TRBD2
abundance: -
CDR3aa: CASSYGGGAGQYF
CDR3nt: TGCGCCAGCAGCTACGGCGGGGGAGCCGGGCAGTACTTC

j_gene: TRBJ1-1
v_gene: TRBV28
d_gene: -
abundance: many
CDR3aa: CASSPPDRRNTEAFF
CDR3nt: TGTGCCAGCAGCCCCCCGGATAGACGGAACACTGAAGCTTTCTTT

j_gene: TRBJ1-1
v_gene: TRBV11-2
d_gene: -
abundance: many
CDR3aa: CASSYLKLNTEAFF
CDR3nt: TGTGCCAGCAGCTACCTAAAGTTGAACACTGAAGCTTTCTTT

j_gene: TRBJ2-4
v_gene: TRBV6-5
d_gene: -
abundance: -
CDR3aa: CASSSSGSKNIQYF
CDR3nt: TGTGCCAGCAGTTCCTCTGGGTCCAAAAACATTCAGTACTTC

j_gene: TRBJ2-1
v_gene: TRBV6-2/TRBV6-3
d_gene: TRBD2
abundance: -
CDR3aa: CASSYSSGIGYSEQFF
CDR3nt: TGTGCCAGCAGTTACTCTAGCGGGATTGGGTACAGTGAGCAGTTCTTC

j_gene: TRBJ2-7
v_gene: TRBV29-1
d_gene: -
abundance: many
CDR3aa: CSVDPRRVLEQYF
CDR3nt: TGCAGCGTTGACCCCCGAAGGGTTCTCGAGCAGTACTTC

j_gene: TRBJ2-7
v_gene: TRBV2
d_gene: TRBD1
abundance: -
CDR3aa: CASQVGSGTGVEQYF
CDR3nt: TGTGCCAGCCAAGTGGGATCCGGGACAGGGGTCGAGCAGTACTTC

j_gene: TRBJ1-5
v_gene: TRBV6-1
d_gene: TRBD1
abundance: many
CDR3aa: CASQGALSNQPQHF
CDR3nt: TGTGCCAGTCAGGGGGCGTTGAGCAATCAGCCCCAGCATTTT

j_gene: TRBJ2-7
v_gene: TRBV19
d_gene: TRBD1
abundance: -
CDR3aa: CASSPGTGVAVSYEQYF
CDR3nt: TGTGCCAGTAGTCCAGGGACAGGCGTAGCGGTATCCTACGAGCAGTACTTC

j_gene: TRBJ1-2
v_gene: TRBV9
d_gene: -
abundance: many
CDR3aa: CASSVDSQPPIF
CDR3nt: TGTGCCAGCAGCGTAGATTCCCAGCCCCCGATCTTC

j_gene: TRBJ2-5
v_gene: TRBV7-2
d_gene: TRBD1
abundance: few
CDR3aa: CASSLVSRGRQETQYF
CDR3nt: TGTGCCAGCAGCTTAGTGTCCAGGGGGCGGCAAGAGACCCAGTACTTC

j_gene: TRBJ2-3
v_gene: TRBV20-1
d_gene: -
abundance: many
CDR3aa: CSARVRGSDTQYF
CDR3nt: TGCAGTGCTAGAGTCAGGGGCTCAGATACGCAGTATTTT